Below are 25 T cell receptor beta chains sequenced from a single sample in a study of OX40 agonist ivuxolimab in advanced cancers. Sequencing was performed with immunoSEQ multiplex PCR; in TCRdb, only in-frame clones are kept and a portion is missing. Of roughly 77,000 clones in the sample, over 75% were seen once. Sequencing used CD4+ or CD8+ T cells sorted from blood, obtained in a trial of the OX40 agonist ivuxolimab. The origin of the receptors is an adult with an advanced solid tumor such as melanoma, head and neck, liver or kidney cancer.

The chain uses TRBV19 and TRBJ1-5, with 8 bases fitting TRBD1. Germline CDR1 and CDR2: LNHDA and SQIVND (reference sequence). V shed 7 bases, J shed 2 bases, and the junction held 7 bases outside the gene matches. This CDR3 has 15 amino acids. The CDR3 region has the DNA TGTGCCAGTACAGGGGGCTCAGTTCGCAATCAGCCCCAGCATTTT. It translates to CASTGGSVRNQPQHF.

This clone was found once. The chain links TRBV5-4 to TRBJ2-7, with D maybe TRBD2 (7 bases). V gave up 5 bases and J gave up 3 bases, with 18 bases separating them. CDR3 length: 15 residues. The germline V gene encodes CDR1 SGHNT and CDR2 YYREEE (reference sequence). As DNA, the CDR3 is TGTGCCAGCAGAGGAGGGGGGGGAGAAGGCTACGAGCAGTACTTC. This gives the protein CASRGGGGEGYEQYF. The full variable domain, its missing parts supplied by reference TRBV5-4 and TRBJ2-7, is ETGVTQSPTHLIKTRGQQVTLRCSSQSGHNTVSWYQQALGQGPQFIFQYYREEENGRGNFPPRFSGLQFPNYSSELNVNALELDDSALYLCASRGGGGEGYEQYFGPGTRLTVT.

J is TRBJ1-4 and V is TRBV18, with 7 nucleotides matching TRBD1. The V and J ends lost 4 bases and 8 bases, in that order; junction bases with no gene match: 4. CDR1 is KGHSH, CDR2 LQKENI, per germline. CDR3 length equals 13 residues. CDR3 amino acids: CASSRQGDEKLFF. The DNA for the CDR3 is TGTGCCAGCTCACGGCAGGGGGACGAAAAACTGTTTTTT. Full variable domain (remainder filled in from reference TRBV18 and TRBJ1-4): NAGVMQNPRHLVRRRGQEARLRCSPMKGHSHVYWYRQLPEEGLKFMVYLQKENIIDESGMPKERFSAEFPKEGPSILRIQQVVRGDSAAYFCASSRQGDEKLFFGSGTQLSVL.

Comment on this clone: The sample contains more than one DNA sequence encoding this CDR3. The chain recombines TRBV21-1 with TRBJ1-5; TRBD1 is the table's D call, not checked against the DNA. TRBV21-1 represents a pseudogene. CDR3 length: 16 amino acids. Here the CDR3 DNA reads TGTGCCAGCAGCAAAGACACAGGGGTGGAGGATCAGCCCCAGCATTTT. It translates to CASSKDTGVEDQPQHF.

V is TRBV19 and J is TRBJ2-5, with TRBD1 matching over 7 bases. V lost 4 bases, J lost 2 bases, and 7 bases stayed unmatched. The CDR3 runs to 15 residues. The germline V gene has CDR1 LNHDA and CDR2 SQIVND (reference sequence). The CDR3 here is CASSSPPGQQETQYF. DNA for the CDR3: TGTGCCAGTAGTAGCCCGCCGGGACAGCAAGAGACCCAGTACTTC.

The V and J genes are TRBV4-1 and TRBJ2-7; D may be TRBD1 (5 bases). Germline V gives CDR1 MGHRA, CDR2 YSYEKL. Deletions cut 0 bases from V and 6 bases from J, with 9 bases between. CDR3 length: 13 residues. CDR3: CASSQEGRAEQYF. The CDR3 DNA reads as TGCGCCAGCAGCCAAGAAGGCAGGGCCGAGCAGTACTTC.

The chain joins TRBV4-2 to TRBJ2-1; D gene uncertain. Germline V gene data show CDR1 as LGHNA and CDR2 as YNFKEQ. Trimming pared 2 bases from V and 0 bases from J, leaving 8 bases between. This CDR3 is 15 amino acids long. DNA for the CDR3: TGTGCCAGCAGCCAAACCCCCAGCTCCTACAATGAGCAGTTCTTC. Translated: CASSQTPSSYNEQFF.

J is TRBJ1-2 and V is TRBV19, with 12 nucleotides matching TRBD1. V was clipped by 6 bases and J by 6 bases; unmatched bases: 11. This CDR3 comprises 16 residues. Per the germline V gene, CDR1 is LNHDA and CDR2 is SQIVND (reference sequence). The DNA for the CDR3 is TGTGCCAGTAGGACCCCGGGACAGGGGGCGTCAGATGGCTACACCTTC. Protein: CASRTPGQGASDGYTF.

This clone was seen ten or more times. The chain carries TRBV5-4 and TRBJ1-4, with 9 bases fitting TRBD1. V was pared by 4 bases and J by 4 bases, with 5 bases of the junction left unmatched. This CDR3 is built from 15 residues. In germline, CDR1 is SGHNT, CDR2 YYREEE (reference sequence). CDR3 in amino acids: CASSINRGLNEKLFF. The DNA for the CDR3 is TGTGCCAGCAGCATAAACAGGGGGCTTAATGAAAAACTGTTTTTT.

The chain recombines TRBV19 with TRBJ1-1; D uncertain. The CDR3 sequence is 12 residues long. CDR1 LNHDA and CDR2 SQIVND come from the germline V gene (reference sequence). Trimming took 3 bases from V and 5 from J, leaving 7 bases between them. CDR3 protein: CASSMIGTEAFF. The CDR3 region has the DNA TGTGCCAGTAGTATGATAGGGACTGAAGCTTTCTTT.

The chain is built from TRBV6-1 and TRBJ1-6; TRBD1 matches at 8 bases. Germline CDR1 and CDR2: MNHNS and SASEGT. V trimming: 3 bases; J trimming: 1 base; junction bases outside the gene matches: 5. The CDR3 loop spans 17 amino acids. The CDR3 protein is CASSDRGRWSYNSPLHF. As DNA, the CDR3 is TGTGCCAGCAGTGACAGGGGGCGCTGGTCCTATAATTCACCCCTCCACTTT.

This clone appeared once. The chain employs TRBV9 and TRBJ1-1; TRBD1 might be the D (5 bases). Per the germline V gene, CDR1 is SGDLS and CDR2 is YYNGEE. This CDR3 is 16 amino acids long. Trimming left V 3 bases short and J 2 bases short, with 17 bases between. CDR3 region: CASSGWAGPENTEAFF. The CDR3 region has the DNA TGTGCCAGCAGCGGCTGGGCGGGGCCAGAAAACACTGAAGCTTTCTTT.

The J gene is TRBJ1-1, the V gene TRBV14; 8 bases fit TRBD1. Per germline, CDR1 SGHDN and CDR2 FVKESK. The ends lost 1 base at V and 6 bases at J; junction bases unmatched: 10. The CDR3 sequence is 16 residues long. As DNA, the CDR3 is TGTGCCAGCAGCCAAGGGGACTGGACAGGGAAGGCTGAAGCTTTCTTT. It encodes CASSQGDWTGKAEAFF.

The V gene is TRBV25-1, the J gene TRBJ2-5; D is possibly TRBD2 (5 bases). V was pared by 5 bases and J by 2 bases, with 12 bases between. Germline CDR1 reads MGHDK; CDR2 reads SYGVNS. CDR3 length: 14 amino acids. CDR3 in DNA: TGTGCCAGCAGTCCGGGGATAAATCAAGAGACCCAGTACTTC. Translated, it gives CASSPGINQETQYF.

CDR3 amino acids: CASESLGQGVRFYGYTF. The CDR3 bases are TGTGCCAGCGAGTCTCTGGGACAGGGAGTCAGATTCTATGGCTACACCTTC. The chain employs TRBV19 and TRBJ1-2; 9 nucleotides line up with TRBD1. The CDR3 consists of 17 residues. Germline CDR1 LNHDA, CDR2 SQIVND (reference sequence). Trimming at V came to 9 bases and at J to 4 bases, leaving 18 bases not matched to a gene.

This clone is termed medium-sized (0.01 to 0.1%). V usage is TRBV2 and J usage is TRBJ2-2; TRBD1 might be the D (5 bases). Trimming took 7 bases from V and 6 from J, leaving 15 bases between them. Germline V gene data show CDR1 as SNHLY and CDR2 as FYNNEI. This CDR3 has 14 amino acids. The CDR3 protein is CASTQGISSGELFF. CDR3 DNA: TGTGCCAGCACGCAGGGTATTAGTTCCGGGGAGCTGTTTTTT.

This clone was seen just once. The chain combines TRBV9 with TRBJ1-5, with D uncertain. The CDR3 totals 13 residues. V gave up 3 bases and J gave up 0 bases, with 4 bases separating them. Looked up from germline, CDR1 is SGDLS and CDR2 is YYNGEE. The CDR3 DNA sequence: TGTGCCAGCAGCGCGACTAGCAATCAGCCCCAGCATTTT. Encoded protein: CASSATSNQPQHF. Looking up the rest from reference TRBV9 and TRBJ1-5 gives the full variable domain: DSGVTQTPKHLITATGQRVTLRCSPRSGDLSVYWYQQSLDQGLQFLIQYYNGEERAKGNILERFSAQQFPDLHSELNLSSLELGDSALYFCASSATSNQPQHFGDGTRLSIL.

This chain connects TRBV10-3 to TRBJ1-1; 8 positions agree with TRBD1. Germline CDR1 and CDR2: ENHRY and SYGVKD. The ends lost 8 bases at V and 4 bases at J; junction bases unmatched: 12. This CDR3 has 15 amino acids. CDR3 sequence: CAIGQTGAEGTEAFF. CDR3 nucleotide sequence: TGTGCCATCGGTCAGACAGGGGCGGAAGGCACTGAAGCTTTCTTT.

The chain recombines TRBV7-3 with TRBJ2-5; possibly TRBD2 for D (6 bases). Germline V CDR1 and CDR2: SGHTA, FQGTGA. The CDR3 is 14 residues long. V was shortened by 3 bases and J by 5 bases, with 13 bases between the two germline ends. The CDR3, as DNA: TGTGCCAGCAGCTTGGGCGGGAACGTTGAGACCCAGTACTTC. Translated: CASSLGGNVETQYF.

V gene TRBV7-9 combines with J gene TRBJ1-6; D remains unclear. Trimming cost V 6 bases and J 3 bases, with 3 bases left between them. Germline V lookup: CDR1 SEHNR, CDR2 FQNEAQ (reference sequence). The CDR3 has 12 residues. The CDR3 here is CASSYYNSPLHF. CDR3 sequence (DNA): TGTGCCAGCAGTTACTATAATTCACCCCTCCACTTT.

This clone was seen once. The rearrangement links TRBV5-4 to TRBJ2-3, with 12 bases aligning to TRBD2. V shed 4 bases, J shed 4 bases, and the junction held 7 bases outside the gene matches. This CDR3 spans 16 amino acids. CDR1 is SGHNT, CDR2 YYREEE, per germline (reference sequence). CDR3 coding DNA: TGTGCCAGCAGCGTTCTAGCGGGAGGGCCCCCAGATACGCAGTATTTT. Protein product: CASSVLAGGPPDTQYF.

The chain couples TRBV11-2 to TRBJ2-7, with D perhaps matching TRBD1 (6 bases). Germline CDR1 reads SGHAT; CDR2 reads FQNNGV. The V end lost 3 bases, the J end lost 3 bases, and 9 bases lay between the germline ends. The CDR3 covers 13 residues. The CDR3 protein is CASSLGQDYEQYF. The CDR3, as DNA: TGTGCCAGCAGCTTGGGACAAGACTACGAGCAGTACTTC.

Turning to this clone: A read error may account for a junction end that differs from germline. The rearrangement links TRBV11-1 to TRBJ2-1, with 7 bases fitting TRBD2. The V gene's germline CDR1 is SGHAT and CDR2 FQDESV (reference sequence). The CDR3 sequence is 15 residues long. The CDR3 here is CASSLAAATYNEQFF. The CDR3 DNA reads TGTGCCAGCAGCCTAGCGGCAGCCACCTACAATGAGCAGTTCTTC.

This chain connects TRBV13 to TRBJ2-7, with D tentatively TRBD2 (7 bases). CDR1 is PRHDT, CDR2 FYEKMQ, per germline (reference sequence). This CDR3 has 14 residues. Deletions cut 5 bases from V and 6 bases from J, with 17 bases between. In nucleotides, the CDR3 is TGTGCCAGCAGCACGGGGGGCCGCGTTCTCGAGCAGTACTTC. It specifies CASSTGGRVLEQYF.

The DNA of the CDR3 is TGCGCCAGCAGCGATAGCACTGAAGCTTTCTTT. Its translation is CASSDSTEAFF. The chain has TRBV4-1 and TRBJ1-1; D gene ambiguous. Germline loops: CDR1 MGHRA, CDR2 YSYEKL. The ends were cut back, 5 bases at V and 4 bases at J, with 5 bases in the middle. The CDR3 contains 11 residues.